This is a list of T cell receptor beta chains from one sample in a study of long-term antiretroviral therapy in people with HIV. Assay used: immunoSEQ multiplex PCR; TCRdb lists only in-frame clones, some missing. This sample has 23,000 or so clones, with 65% to 80% found just once. Sample: unsorted PBMCs, taken 0.5 years after starting antiretroviral therapy. The receptor source for this set is a middle-aged woman with HIV. Each CDR3 is given with its conserved first and last residue. Each record gives: CDR3 length, clone size, D gene, V gene, J gene, CDR3 DNA, CDR3 protein. A D gene is named only where the DNA matches it firmly. Clone size is shown for a subset of rows, as once, few, many or a class of expanded clone.

14,NA,NA,TRBV21-1,TRBJ1-5,TGTGCCAGCAGCAAAGACAGGCCGTCTCAGCCCCAGCATTTT,CASSKDRPSQPQHF
14,once,TRBD1,TRBV10-3,TRBJ1-6,TGTGCCATCAGCGGGGACAGCTTTAATTCACCCCTCCACTTT,CAISGDSFNSPLHF
14,few,NA,TRBV7-2,TRBJ2-7,TGTGCCAGCAGCTTACCAGGGACAACCTACGAGCAGTACTTC,CASSLPGTTYEQYF
15,NA,TRBD2,TRBV7-9,TRBJ2-1,TGTGCCAGCACCATTGGACTAGCCTCCTACAATGAGCAGTTCTTC,CASTIGLASYNEQFF
16,NA,NA,TRBV5-6,TRBJ2-7,TGTGCCAGCAGCTTGGTGACCTCCAGCGGACTATACGAGCAGTACTTC,CASSLVTSSGLYEQYF
16,NA,NA,TRBV7-3,TRBJ1-5,TGTGCCAGCAGCTTAACGAAGGGAGCCCTCGGTGAACCCCAGCATTTT,CASSLTKGALGEPQHF
15,few,NA,TRBV4-3,TRBJ1-3,TGCGCCAGCAGCCAGGGGACTCAAGAAGGGAACACCATATATTTT,CASSQGTQEGNTIYF
14,NA,NA,TRBV4-3,TRBJ1-6,TGCGCCAGCAGCCAGGCAAGGGGCAATTCACCCCTCCACTTT,CASSQARGNSPLHF
15,NA,TRBD2,TRBV7-2,TRBJ2-2,TGTGCCAGCAGCCCCTTTGCGGGGGGAACCGGGGAGCTGTTTTTT,CASSPFAGGTGELFF
12,NA,NA,TRBV5-5,TRBJ2-7,TGTGCCAGCAGCTTGATTGGCTACGAGCAGTACTTC,CASSLIGYEQYF
15,NA,NA,TRBV5-5,TRBJ2-6,TGTGCCAGCAACGTTGGACACTCTGGGGCCAACGTCCTGACTTTC,CASNVGHSGANVLTF
14,NA,TRBD1,TRBV28,TRBJ2-7,TGTGCCAGCAGTGGCCCGGGACAGGGCAACGAGCAGTACTTC,CASSGPGQGNEQYF
17,NA,NA,TRBV30,TRBJ2-2,TGTGCCTGGAGTGTCCTGGGTACGGGGGCGCTCACCGGGGAGCTGTTTTTT,CAWSVLGTGALTGELFF
16,NA,TRBD2,TRBV13,TRBJ2-7,TGTGCCAGCAGCTCGCACCCGACTAGCGGGGTGTACGAGCAGTACTTC,CASSSHPTSGVYEQYF
11,NA,NA,TRBV2,TRBJ2-5,TGTGCCAGCAGTTACGAAGAGACCCAGTACTTC,CASSYEETQYF
16,NA,NA,TRBV9,TRBJ2-6,TGTGCCAGCAGCGTAGCCCCAGATTCTGGGGCCAACGTCCTGACTTTC,CASSVAPDSGANVLTF
13,NA,NA,TRBV7-2,TRBJ2-5,TGTGCCAGCAGCTTAGCGATCGGAGAGACCCAGTACTTC,CASSLAIGETQYF
20,once,TRBD2,TRBV6-1,TRBJ2-1,TGTGCCAGAAATGAACCAGGGCTAACCTTAGCGGGTAGCTCCTACAATGAGCAGTTCTTC,CARNEPGLTLAGSSYNEQFF
12,NA,NA,TRBV18,TRBJ2-3,TGTGCCAGCTCACGGGGGGCAGATACGCAGTATTTT,CASSRGADTQYF
13,NA,NA,TRBV7-8,TRBJ2-7,TGTGCCAGCAGCCTGGACCCTAACTACGAGCAGTACTTC,CASSLDPNYEQYF
14,NA,TRBD1,TRBV10-3,TRBJ1-4,TGTGCCATCAGTGAGGACAGGGACAAAGAAAAACTGTTTTTT,CAISEDRDKEKLFF